This T cell receptor beta chain is from a study of T cells in Graves' hyperthyroidism and ophthalmopathy. What was amplified from RNA transcripts were TCR beta CDR3 regions. A first-round RT-PCR of the TCR CDR3 used the HTBI primer set. TCRdb re-called the multiplex PCR reads with MiXCR, one entry per CDR3 protein. The sample contains around 340,000 distinct CDR3 sequences, roughly 17% of which appear only once. CDR3 size: 13 residues. Germline V gene sequence: CDR1 MRHNA, CDR2 SNTAGT. V lost 5 bases and J 10 bases, leaving 15 bases between the germline ends. Sequencing used blood. The chain couples TRBV6-4 to TRBJ2-1; D is ambiguous. This clonotype was obtained from a man aged 25-45 years with Graves' hyperthyroidism. CDR3 bases: TGTGCCAGCAGTAAGGTCTTGGGTGAGGAGCAGTTCTTC. Residues: CASSKVLGEEQFF.